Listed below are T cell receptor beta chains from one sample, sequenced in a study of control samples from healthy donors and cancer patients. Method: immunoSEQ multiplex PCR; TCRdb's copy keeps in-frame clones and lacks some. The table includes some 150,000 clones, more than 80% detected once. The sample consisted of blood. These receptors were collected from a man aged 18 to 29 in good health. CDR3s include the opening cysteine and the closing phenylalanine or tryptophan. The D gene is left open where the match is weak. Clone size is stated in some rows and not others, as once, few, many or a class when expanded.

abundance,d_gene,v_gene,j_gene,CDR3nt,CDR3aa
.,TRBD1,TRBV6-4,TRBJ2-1,TGTGCCAGTAGAAGACAGGGATCCTCCTACAATGAGCAGTTCTTC,CASRRQGSSYNEQFF
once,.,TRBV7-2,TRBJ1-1,TGTGCCAGCAGCTTATCCCTCAGGGGCACTGAAGCTTTCTTT,CASSLSLRGTEAFF
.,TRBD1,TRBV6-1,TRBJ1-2,TGTGCCAGCAGTGATTGGACAGGGAGTAACTATGGCTACACCTTC,CASSDWTGSNYGYTF
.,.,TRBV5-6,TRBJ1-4,TGTGCCAGCAGCTTACAGGGTTTTAATGAAAAACTGTTTTTT,CASSLQGFNEKLFF
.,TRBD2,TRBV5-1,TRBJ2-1,TGCGCCAGCAGCTTGCTAGCGGGTAATGAGCAGTTCTTC,CASSLLAGNEQFF
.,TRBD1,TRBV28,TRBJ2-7,TGTGCCAGCAGTTTGGCCCTGGACAGGACCCACTCTAGCGAGCAGTACTTC,CASSLALDRTHSSEQYF
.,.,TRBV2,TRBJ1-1,TGTGCCAGCAGGGCAGGGGAAATGAACACTGAAGCTTTCTTT,CASRAGEMNTEAFF
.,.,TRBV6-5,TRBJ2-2,TGTGCCAGCAGTTACGAGGACAGGAACACCGGGGAGCTGTTTTTT,CASSYEDRNTGELFF
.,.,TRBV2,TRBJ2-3,TGTGCCAGCACTTTTATCCCAGATACGCAGTATTTT,CASTFIPDTQYF
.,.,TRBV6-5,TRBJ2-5,TGTGCCAGCAGGCCCCCCGGGAGAGAGACCCAGTACTTC,CASRPPGRETQYF
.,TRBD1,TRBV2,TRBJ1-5,TGTGCCAGCACTGAACAGGCAGGGGGCACCCAGCCCCAGCATTTT,CASTEQAGGTQPQHF
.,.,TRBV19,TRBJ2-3,TGTGCCAGCCCGCTCCCACCAGATACGCAGTATTTT,CASPLPPDTQYF
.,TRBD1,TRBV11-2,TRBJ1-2,TGTGCCACTAAAGTGGCAGGGGGAGGCTATGGCTACACCTTC,CATKVAGGGYGYTF
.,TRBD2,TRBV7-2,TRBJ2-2,TGTGCCAGCAGCCCGCTAGCGGGGGGGCCCAGGGAGCTGTTTTTT,CASSPLAGGPRELFF
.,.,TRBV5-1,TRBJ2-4,TGCGCCAGCAGCTTGTTCCCGGACGCCAAAAACATTCAGTACTTC,CASSLFPDAKNIQYF
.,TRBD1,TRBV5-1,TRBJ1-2,TGCGCCAGCAGCTCGGGGACAGGGGGCCTCTATGGCTACACCTTC,CASSSGTGGLYGYTF
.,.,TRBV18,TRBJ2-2,TGTGCCAGCCCCCTCAGGGTCGGGAACACCGGGGAGCTGTTTTTT,CASPLRVGNTGELFF
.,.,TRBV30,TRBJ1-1,TGTGCCTGGAGTAATGGGAACACTGAAGCTTTCTTT,CAWSNGNTEAFF
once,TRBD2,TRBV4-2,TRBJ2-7,TGTGCCAGCAGCCAAATGACTAGCGGGGGCTTATCATCCTACGAGCAGTACTTC,CASSQMTSGGLSSYEQYF
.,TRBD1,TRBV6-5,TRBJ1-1,TGTGCCAGCAGTAGCCTTCGGGACAGGGGAACTGAAGCTTTCTTT,CASSSLRDRGTEAFF
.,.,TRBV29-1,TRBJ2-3,TGCAGCGTTGAAGGCGAGAATAGGGGGGGCCCGGGCACAGATACGCAGTATTTT,CSVEGENRGGPGTDTQYF
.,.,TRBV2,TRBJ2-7,TGTGCCAGCACCGTACGGAGGGGCCCCTACGAGCAGTACTTC,CASTVRRGPYEQYF
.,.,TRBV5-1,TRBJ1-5,TGCGCCAGCAGCCCGGGGTTGCGGGGTCAGCCCCAGCATTTT,CASSPGLRGQPQHF
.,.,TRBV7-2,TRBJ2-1,TGTGCCAGCAGCCAATCGTCGTGGGGGGTAGGGAATGAGCAGTTCTTC,CASSQSSWGVGNEQFF
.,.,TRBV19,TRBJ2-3,TGTGCCAGTTCCGGCACCTACCGCCTTACAGATACGCAGTATTTT,CASSGTYRLTDTQYF